This TCR beta chain is drawn from a study of control samples from healthy donors and cancer patients. Repertoires were generated with immunoSEQ multiplex PCR, while TCRdb's copy carries only in-frame clones and drops some. This sample carries 100,000 to 150,000 clones, roughly 92% of them seen once, and the ten largest clones take approximately 0.58%. Germline values: CDR1 SGHVS, CDR2 FQNEAQ. V was pared by 5 bases and J by 0 bases, with 14 bases between. CDR3 length: 15 residues. This chain joins TRBV7-8 and TRBJ2-7; D remains unclear. Material for sequencing was PBMCs. The sequence was collected from a man at least 80 years old with head and neck cancer. The CDR3 protein is CASSEVPPSSYEQYF. The CDR3 coding sequence is TGTGCCAGCAGCGAAGTCCCCCCGAGCTCCTACGAGCAGTACTTC.